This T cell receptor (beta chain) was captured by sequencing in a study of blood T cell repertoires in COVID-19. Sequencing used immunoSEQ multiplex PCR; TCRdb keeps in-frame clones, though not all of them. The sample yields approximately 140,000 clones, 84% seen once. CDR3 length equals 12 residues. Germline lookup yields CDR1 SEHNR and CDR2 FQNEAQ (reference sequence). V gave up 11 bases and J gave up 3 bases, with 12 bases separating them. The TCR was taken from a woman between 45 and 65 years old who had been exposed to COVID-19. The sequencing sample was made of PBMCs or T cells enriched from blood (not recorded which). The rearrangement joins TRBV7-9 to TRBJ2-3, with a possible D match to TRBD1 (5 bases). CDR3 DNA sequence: TGTGCCGCCCGTACAGGAACAGATACGCAGTATTTT. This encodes CAARTGTDTQYF.